This entry lists 27 T cell receptor beta chains sequenced from one sample in a study of T cell changes during pregnancy in multiple sclerosis. TCRdb keeps only in-frame clones here, not all; method: immunoSEQ multiplex PCR. The data contain roughly 51,000 clones, approximately 94% of them singletons. Sequences were derived from CD8+ T cells from peripheral blood mononuclear cells, sampled before pregnancy. These receptors originate from a female donor with multiple sclerosis, enrolled in a pregnancy study.

This chain joins TRBV5-1 and TRBJ2-3; the D gene is possibly TRBD1 (6 bases). Germline assignment: CDR1 SGHRS and CDR2 YFSETQ. The germline V and J ends were trimmed by 4 bases and 0 bases, with 18 bases remaining between them. The CDR3 totals 17 residues. The CDR3 DNA reads as TGCGCCAGCAGCCCATGGGGGCACATAACTAGCACAGATACGCAGTATTTT. It yields the protein CASSPWGHITSTDTQYF. Based on the CDR3 plus reference TRBV5-1 and TRBJ2-3, the full variable domain is KAGVTQTPRYLIKTRGQQVTLSCSPISGHRSVSWYQQTPGQGLQFLFEYFSETQRNKGNFPGRFSGRQFSNSRSEMNVSTLELGDSALYLCASSPWGHITSTDTQYFGPGTRLTVL.

The gene calls are TRBV7-8 and TRBJ2-2; 10 nucleotides match TRBD1. Germline-derived CDR1 and CDR2 are SGHVS and FQNEAQ. V lost 5 bases and J lost 4; bases outside the gene matches: 7. The CDR3 totals 16 residues. As DNA, the CDR3 is TGTGCCAGCAGCACTTCGACAGGGGGCAGCACCGGGGAGCTGTTTTTT. Its translation is CASSTSTGGSTGELFF.

The chain is built from TRBV5-1 and TRBJ2-2; 8 nucleotides align to TRBD1. V dropped 0 bases and J dropped 2; count of bases not matched to a gene: 3. CDR1 and CDR2 from the germline V gene are SGHRS and YFSETQ. There are 16 residues in the CDR3. The CDR3 DNA is TGCGCCAGCAGCTTGGAGACAGGGGAAAACACCGGGGAGCTGTTTTTT. This codes for CASSLETGENTGELFF.

V is TRBV11-2 and J is TRBJ2-7; TRBD1 matches 7 bases. With 1 base clipped from V and 6 bases from J, the junction kept 6 bases outside the gene matches. The CDR3 totals 14 residues. CDR1 and CDR2 (germline): SGHAT, FQNNGV. The CDR3, as DNA: TGTGCCAGCAGCTTAGGGGGGACAGAGTTCGAGCAGTACTTC. Protein: CASSLGGTEFEQYF. The full variable domain, rest sourced from reference TRBV11-2 and TRBJ2-7, is EAGVAQSPRYKIIEKRQSVAFWCNPISGHATLYWYQQILGQGPKLLIQFQNNGVVDDSQLPKDRFSAERLKGVDSTLKIQPAKLEDSAVYLCASSLGGTEFEQYFGPGTRLTVT.

Here the CDR3 DNA reads TGTGCCAGCAGTTCCCAGGGAGGTGACTATGGCTACACCTTC. It is translated as CASSSQGGDYGYTF. The J gene is TRBJ1-2, the V gene TRBV6-5, with a weak D call TRBD1 (5 bases). The CDR3 has 14 residues. Germline loops: CDR1 MNHEY, CDR2 SVGAGI. Trimming removed 4 bases at V and 3 bases at J, with 12 bases between.

This clone showed up just once. The sample carries other DNA sequences with the same CDR3. The chain couples TRBV19 to TRBJ2-7, with D perhaps matching TRBD1 (5 bases). V was clipped by 5 bases and J by 1 base, with 6 bases between them. CDR3 length equals 12 residues. CDR1 is LNHDA, CDR2 SQIVND, per germline (reference sequence). The CDR3 region is CASSPGSYEQYF. Written as DNA, the CDR3 is TGTGCCAGTAGTCCAGGGTCCTACGAGCAGTACTTC.

The CDR3 DNA follows: TGTGCCAGCAGGAGGCAGGGCGGAGTCGGGGAGCTGTTTTTT. Its protein product is CASRRQGGVGELFF. The chain couples TRBV27 to TRBJ2-2, with D possibly TRBD1 on 5 matching bases. V was cut by 6 bases and J by 7 bases, with 15 bases left in between. Germline V gene data show CDR1 as MNHEY and CDR2 as SMNVEV (reference sequence). The CDR3 consists of 14 residues.

The DNA of the CDR3 is TGTGCCATCAAAGTTAGCGGGCATACCTACGAGCAGTACTTC. Residues: CAIKVSGHTYEQYF. The V call is TRBV10-3, the J call TRBJ2-7; TRBD2 matches at 7 bases. CDR3 size: 14 residues. Germline CDR1 is ENHRY and CDR2 is SYGVKD. The V gene end was trimmed by 7 bases and the J gene end by 2 bases; junction bases not matched to a gene: 8.

This chain uses TRBV19 with TRBJ1-2; unclear D gene. CDR1 is LNHDA and CDR2 is SQIVND in the germline V gene (reference sequence). CDR3 length: 15 residues. V shed 4 bases and J shed 5 bases, with 17 bases lying between them. CDR3 in amino acids: CASSTSQPPLYGYTF. The CDR3 DNA is TGTGCCAGTAGTACCTCACAGCCCCCCCTTTATGGCTACACCTTC.

This chain uses TRBV4-1 with TRBJ2-1, with 8 bases fitting TRBD2. This CDR3 has 15 residues. Losses at the gene ends were 1 base for V and 8 bases for J; bases not matched to a gene: 7. Germline V lookup: CDR1 MGHRA, CDR2 YSYEKL. This CDR3 is CASSQGGLGGDEQFF. CDR3 DNA sequence: TGCGCCAGCAGCCAAGGGGGACTAGGCGGCGATGAGCAGTTCTTC.

The rearrangement joins TRBV9 to TRBJ2-2; TRBD2 might be the D (6 bases). Trimming took 0 bases from V and 3 from J, leaving 9 bases between them. The germline V gene encodes CDR1 SGDLS and CDR2 YYNGEE. CDR3 length: 15 amino acids. Here the CDR3 reads CASSVGASDTGELFF. The DNA of the CDR3 is TGTGCCAGCAGCGTAGGAGCTAGCGACACCGGGGAGCTGTTTTTT.

V usage is TRBV7-9 and J usage is TRBJ2-7; weak D call: TRBD2 (5 bases). V lost 3 bases and J 2 bases, leaving 11 bases between the germline ends. The CDR3 has 14 residues. Per the germline V gene, CDR1 is SEHNR and CDR2 is FQNEAQ (reference sequence). DNA for the CDR3: TGTGCCAGCAGCTTCGGGGAGAGCACCTACGAGCAGTACTTC. Encoded protein: CASSFGESTYEQYF. The full variable domain, rest sourced from reference TRBV7-9 and TRBJ2-7, is DTGVSQNPRHKITKRGQNVTFRCDPISEHNRLYWYRQTLGQGPEFLTYFQNEAQLEKSRLLSDRFSAERPKGSFSTLEIQRTEQGDSAMYLCASSFGESTYEQYFGPGTRLTVT.

This rearrangement joins TRBV10-2 to TRBJ2-1; 12 nucleotides agree with TRBD2. This CDR3 region has 13 residues. The V gene end was trimmed by 11 bases and the J gene end by 6 bases; junction bases not matched to a gene: 5. Germline V gene lookup returns CDR1 WSHSY and CDR2 SAAADI. The CDR3: CALAGGGSNEQFF. The CDR3 coding sequence is TGCGCCCTAGCGGGAGGGGGGAGCAATGAGCAGTTCTTC.

The CDR3, as DNA: TGTGCCTGGAGCCAGACTAGCGTTGGAGATACGCAGTATTTT. Amino acids: CAWSQTSVGDTQYF. The rearrangement links TRBV30 to TRBJ2-3, with TRBD2 identical over 8 bases. The CDR3 totals 14 residues. J lost 5 bases, V lost 3 bases, and 7 bases had no gene match. From germline, CDR1 is GTSNPN and CDR2 SVGIG (reference sequence).

This chain connects TRBV2 to TRBJ1-5, with TRBD1 matching 8 bases. This CDR3 is built from 13 residues. Germline CDR1 reads SNHLY; CDR2 reads FYNNEI. Germline trimming cut 9 bases from V and 4 bases from J; bases unmatched to any gene: 5. The CDR3 DNA reads TGTGCCAGTCAGGACAGGGTAAATCAGCCCCAGCATTTT. Amino acid sequence: CASQDRVNQPQHF.

This chain links TRBV23-1 with TRBJ2-1, with TRBD2 identical over 8 bases. Being an ORF, TRBV23-1 has a function that is uncertain. This CDR3 has 16 residues. Losses at the gene ends were 6 bases for V and 1 base for J; bases not matched to a gene: 8. CDR3 bases: TGCGCCAGCAGGGGGAGCGGGAGCACGTCCTACAATGAGCAGTTCTTC. Residues: CASRGSGSTSYNEQFF.

The V call is TRBV27, the J call TRBJ2-5; D is perhaps TRBD1 (6 bases). The length of the CDR3 is 15 residues. In germline, CDR1 is MNHEY, CDR2 SMNVEV (reference sequence). Trimming removed 3 bases at V and 4 bases at J, with 15 bases between. Here the CDR3 DNA reads TGTGCCAGCAGTTTGACAGGCTCTTATGGAGAGACCCAGTACTTC. Its protein product is CASSLTGSYGETQYF.

This chain links TRBV29-1 with TRBJ2-1; the D gene is possibly TRBD2 (6 bases). The CDR3 totals 12 residues. Trimming shortened V by 5 bases and J by 10 bases, and 15 bases separated the two germline ends. Germline V gene sequence: CDR1 SQVTM, CDR2 ANQGSEA. The CDR3 loop is CSVKPWGEEQFF. The CDR3 DNA reads TGCAGCGTTAAACCCTGGGGGGAGGAGCAGTTCTTC.

The chain is built from TRBV13 and TRBJ2-7; D perhaps matches TRBD1 (6 bases). The CDR3 consists of 12 residues. Germline CDR1 is PRHDT and CDR2 is FYEKMQ (reference sequence). The germline V and J ends were trimmed by 5 bases and 5 bases, with 10 bases remaining between them. The CDR3 loop reads CASSIRQDEQYF. The CDR3 DNA reads as TGTGCCAGCAGCATCCGACAGGACGAGCAGTACTTC.

The chain couples TRBV29-1 to TRBJ1-1, with D maybe TRBD1 (5 bases). Germline CDR1 reads SQVTM; CDR2 reads ANQGSEA. This CDR3 is 11 amino acids long. Trimming removed 5 bases at V and 6 bases at J, with 10 bases between. The CDR3 coding sequence is TGCAGCGTTCTAGGAGGGGCTGAAGCTTTCTTT. As protein: CSVLGGAEAFF.

V usage is TRBV27 and J usage is TRBJ2-7, with TRBD1 as a possible D gene (6 bases). CDR1 and CDR2 from the germline V gene are MNHEY and SMNVEV (reference sequence). Between the trimmed V and J ends, which lost 4 bases and 3 bases, there was a span of 10 bases. The CDR3 extends over 13 amino acids. CDR3 protein: CASSWTDNYEQYF. The CDR3 DNA reads as TGTGCCAGCAGTTGGACAGACAACTACGAGCAGTACTTC.

The chain joins TRBV13 to TRBJ2-5, with 7 bases identical to TRBD1. CDR1 PRHDT and CDR2 FYEKMQ come from the germline V gene (reference sequence). The CDR3 runs 12 residues. Trimming at V came to 5 bases and at J to 5 bases, leaving 2 bases not matched to a gene. In nucleotides, the CDR3 is TGTGCCAGCAGCCCGACAGGGGAGACCCAGTACTTC. This codes for CASSPTGETQYF.

This sequence joins TRBV14 and TRBJ2-5; D is unresolved. V was cut by 3 bases and J by 7 bases, with 21 bases left in between. From germline, CDR1 is SGHDN and CDR2 FVKESK. The CDR3 length is 16 residues. CDR3 nucleotide sequence: TGTGCCAGCAGCCAGGCCCACTCAGGAAAATATGGGACCCAGTACTTC. This codes for CASSQAHSGKYGTQYF. The complete variable domain, with remaining parts taken from reference TRBV14 and TRBJ2-5, reads EAGVTQFPSHSVIEKGQTVTLRCDPISGHDNLYWYRRVMGKEIKFLLHFVKESKQDESGMPNNRFLAERTGGTYSTLKVQPAELEDSGVYFCASSQAHSGKYGTQYFGPGTRLLVL.

This clone came up once. The rearrangement uses TRBV27 and TRBJ1-2, with 10 bases aligning to TRBD1. This CDR3 has 17 amino acids. CDR1 is MNHEY, CDR2 SMNVEV, per germline (reference sequence). Trimming at V came to 5 bases and at J to 0 bases, leaving 9 bases not matched to a gene. The CDR3 nucleotides are TGTGCCAGCAGTGGGGCCGGGACAGGGGCGACTAACTATGGCTACACCTTC. Its translation is CASSGAGTGATNYGYTF.

This chain connects TRBV2 to TRBJ2-2; D is possibly TRBD2 (6 bases). V was trimmed by 5 bases and J by 8 bases, leaving 9 bases between them. This CDR3 region has 12 residues. CDR1 is SNHLY, CDR2 FYNNEI, per germline. The CDR3 reads CASSRGAGELFF. CDR3 nucleotide sequence: TGTGCCAGCAGTCGCGGGGCTGGGGAGCTGTTTTTT.

The chain links TRBV5-6 to TRBJ1-1; 9 positions match TRBD1. Germline loops: CDR1 SGHDT, CDR2 YYEEEE. J gave up 3 bases and V 3 bases, and 6 bases lay outside the gene matches. The length of the CDR3 is 15 residues. CDR3 nucleotide sequence: TGTGCCAGCAGCTACATACAGGGGGCACACACTGAAGCTTTCTTT. Translation: CASSYIQGAHTEAFF.

This chain uses TRBV10-2 with TRBJ2-7, with 10 bases aligning to TRBD2. With 7 bases clipped from V and 0 bases from J, the junction kept 6 bases outside the gene matches. The CDR3 extends over 15 amino acids. Germline V CDR1 and CDR2: WSHSY, SAAADI. DNA for the CDR3: TGCGCCAGCACTCCAGGGACTAGCGACTCCTACGAGCAGTACTTC. It is translated as CASTPGTSDSYEQYF.